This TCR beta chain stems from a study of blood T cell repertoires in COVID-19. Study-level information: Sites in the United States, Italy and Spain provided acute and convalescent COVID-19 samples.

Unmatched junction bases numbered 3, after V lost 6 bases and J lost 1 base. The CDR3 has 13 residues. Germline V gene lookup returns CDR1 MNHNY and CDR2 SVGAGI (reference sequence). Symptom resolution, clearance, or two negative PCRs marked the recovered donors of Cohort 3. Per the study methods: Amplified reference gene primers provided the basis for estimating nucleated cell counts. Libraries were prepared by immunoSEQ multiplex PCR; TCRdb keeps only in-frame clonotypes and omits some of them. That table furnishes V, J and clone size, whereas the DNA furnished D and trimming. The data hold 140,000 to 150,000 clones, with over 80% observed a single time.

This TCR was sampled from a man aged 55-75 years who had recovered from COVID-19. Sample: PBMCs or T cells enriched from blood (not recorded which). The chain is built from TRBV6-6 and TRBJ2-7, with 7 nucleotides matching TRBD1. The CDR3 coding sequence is TGTGCCAGCAGATTACAGGGGTCCTACGAGCAGTACTTC. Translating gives CASRLQGSYEQYF.